The clone carrying this T cell receptor (beta chain) was detected only once. This CDR3 comprises 15 residues. CDR1 is SGDLS, CDR2 YYNGEE, per germline. Trimming took off 0 bases at V and 0 bases at J, with 10 bases between the two ends. This entry comes from a study of technical replicates of blood from a handful of donors. Produced via immunoSEQ multiplex PCR; TCRdb's table is partial and in-frame only. In the table there are 75,000 to 90,000 clones, approximately 90% of which are singletons. This chain uses TRBV9 with TRBJ2-7; D ambiguous. Input material: T cells isolated from PBMCs. The receptor was derived from a human donor in good health. The CDR3 is CASSVDGAGSYEQYF. The DNA for the CDR3 is TGTGCCAGCAGCGTAGATGGAGCTGGCTCCTACGAGCAGTACTTC.